The 26 T cell receptor beta chains presented below share a single source sample, sequenced in a study of tumor and adjacent non-tumor tissue in lung cancer. No cell sorting was done before RNA was extracted from the tissue. The library came from three nested PCR rounds adapted from ARM-PCR protocols. TCRdb ran MiXCR on the multiplex PCR reads and lists one entry per CDR3 protein. Of some 120,000 distinct CDR3 sequences listed, 60% to 70% were seen once; the top ten hold around 13%. Sequencing input: lung tumor tissue. These receptors came from a man between 25 and 39 years old with non-small cell lung cancer.

A word on this clonotype: A much larger clone differs by one base, so this may be a read error. This chain connects TRBV10-1 to TRBJ2-3; 7 nucleotides align to TRBD2. V trimming: 8 bases; J trimming: 3 bases; junction bases outside the gene matches: 8. CDR1 is WNHNN, CDR2 SYGVQD, per germline (reference sequence). This CDR3 spans 14 amino acids. The CDR3: CASCGERDTDTQYF. For the CDR3, the DNA is TGCGCCAGCTGTGGTGAGCGGGATACAGATACGCAGTATTTT.

This clonotype was seen ten or more times. CDR3 amino acids: CASSASSGRREETQYF. As DNA, the CDR3 is TGTGCCAGCAGCGCCTCCTCCGGACGGAGGGAAGAGACCCAGTACTTC. V usage is TRBV9 and J usage is TRBJ2-5; D perhaps matches TRBD2 (6 bases). There are 16 residues in the CDR3. V gave up 3 bases and J gave up 3 bases, with 18 bases separating them. Germline V gene lookup returns CDR1 SGDLS and CDR2 YYNGEE.

As concerns this clonotype: At one end, the junction sequence differs from germline, possibly due to a read error. The chain uses TRBV11-2 and TRBJ2-1; D is unresolved. Germline V gene lookup returns CDR1 SGHAT and CDR2 FQNNGV. The CDR3 contains 14 residues. The CDR3 DNA follows: TGTGCCAGCAGCTCCCGATCGCCTACAGATGAGCAATTCTTC. It specifies CASSSRSPTDEQFF.

This clonotype was seen just once. One junction end disagrees with the germline gene, perhaps due to a read error. The rearrangement links TRBV7-8 to TRBJ1-3; possibly TRBD1 for D (5 bases). The CDR3 sequence is 16 residues long. The germline CDR1 and CDR2 sequences are SGHVS and FQNEAQ. The CDR3 nucleotides read TGTGCCTGCAGCTCGGGGGGTGGGGGGATCGGAAACACCATATATTTC. Translation: CACSSGGGGIGNTIYF.

This clonotype was seen ten or more times. J is TRBJ1-4 and V is TRBV4-2; no firm D call. This CDR3 region has 15 residues. V was trimmed by 1 base and J by 4 bases, leaving 10 bases between them. Germline-derived CDR1 and CDR2 are LGHNA and YNFKEQ. The CDR3 sequence: CASSQARTGNEKLFF. Written as DNA, the CDR3 is TGTGCCAGCAGCCAAGCTCGAACCGGTAATGAAAAACTGTTTTTT.

Concerning this clonotype itself: Mismatch with germline at one junction end may stem from a read error. V usage is TRBV4-3 and J usage is TRBJ2-7; 8 nucleotides agree with TRBD2. The CDR3 loop spans 13 amino acids. Germline V gene sequence: CDR1 LGHNA, CDR2 YSLEER. CDR3 protein: CACSQGLVLEQYF. The CDR3, as DNA: TGCGCCTGCAGCCAGGGACTAGTGCTCGAGCAGTACTTC.

With respect to this clonotype: Just one base apart from a much larger clone, this may be a read error. The V gene is TRBV5-1, the J gene TRBJ1-1; D unclear. V shed 0 bases and J shed 3 bases, with 6 bases lying between them. From germline, CDR1 is SGHRS and CDR2 YFSETQ. This CDR3 is built from 13 residues. CDR3 sequence: CASSLDKDTEAFF. CDR3 nucleotides: TGCGCCAGCAGCTTGGACAAGGACACTGAAGCTTTCTTT.

In the case of this clonotype: The CDR3 end shows no conserved phenylalanine or tryptophan, and so a read error is likely. The DNA is omitted, as the CDR3 cannot be located on it reliably, and the CDR3 follows TCRdb's listing. The CDR3 reads CASSSPGTGDGTDTHYS. The rearrangement uses TRBV5-4 and TRBJ2-3; TRBD1 is taken as the D call from the table, unchecked against the DNA. Germline CDR1 SGHNT, CDR2 YYREEE (reference sequence). A total of 17 residues make up the CDR3, ends included.

V gene TRBV10-3 combines with J gene TRBJ2-7; D remains unclear. The germline V gene has CDR1 ENHRY and CDR2 SYGVKD. The CDR3 is 11 residues long. V was cut by 6 bases and J by 4 bases, with 7 bases left in between. The CDR3 reads CAIRDEYEQYF. CDR3 bases: TGTGCCATCAGAGACGAGTACGAGCAGTACTTC.

For this clonotype: A much larger clone lies one base from this, so it may be a read error. The V call is TRBV5-6, the J call TRBJ2-7; perhaps TRBD2 as D (5 bases). Germline V lookup: CDR1 SGHDT, CDR2 YYEEEE. CDR3 length: 13 residues. The CDR3 spells CTSSFFRDYEQYF. The CDR3 coding sequence is TGTACCAGCAGCTTTTTTCGGGATTACGAGCAGTACTTC.

This clonotype has ten or more counts. The chain uses TRBV5-5 and TRBJ2-6; tentatively, D is TRBD2 (6 bases). Germline CDR1 SGHKS, CDR2 YYEKEE (reference sequence). The CDR3 has 12 residues. V lost 0 bases and J lost 15, with 10 bases in between. CDR3 nucleotide sequence: TGTGCCAGCAGCTTGGGACGGCGGGACCTGACTTTC. It specifies CASSLGRRDLTF.

For this clonotype: A single base separates this from a much larger clone, so it may be a read error. V is TRBV6-5 and J is TRBJ1-4; D call uncertain. Trimming removed 7 bases at V and 3 bases at J, with 12 bases between. The CDR3 consists of 14 residues. CDR1 is MNHEY, CDR2 SVGAGI, per germline. The CDR3 nucleotides are TGTGCCAGCATGCCGGGCGGGTCTAATGAAAAACTGTTTTTT. Its translation is CASMPGGSNEKLFF.

In regard to this clonotype: A much larger clone lies a single base off, so this may be a read error. This chain uses TRBV6-2 or TRBV6-3 with TRBJ2-7, with a tentative D call TRBD2 (5 bases). The CDR3 covers 13 residues. Germline V lookup: CDR1 MNHEY, CDR2 SVGEGT. In DNA form, the CDR3 reads TGTGCCACCGGGCGCGGCGGGTCCTACGATCAGTACTTC. Translated, it gives CATGRGGSYDQYF.

Turning to this clonotype: It may be a read error: a sequence one base away is much more abundant. The J gene is TRBJ1-1, the V gene TRBV6-5; tentative D call: TRBD1 (6 bases). The CDR3 extends over 14 amino acids. The V gene's germline CDR1 is MNHEY and CDR2 SVGAGI. V lost 4 bases, J lost 0 bases, and 9 bases lay in between. CDR3 DNA sequence: TGTGCCAGCAGTTGGGGACACTTGAACACTGAAGCTTTCTTT. Translated: CASSWGHLNTEAFF.

Notes on this clonotype: The junction differs from germline at one of its ends, possibly a read error. The chain couples TRBV6-1 to TRBJ1-2; no reliable D call. The CDR3 covers 14 residues. Germline assignment: CDR1 MNHNS and CDR2 SASEGT. The CDR3 is CASNSGSANYCYTF. For the CDR3, the DNA is TGTGCCAGCAATAGTGGTTCAGCTAACTATTGCTACACCTTC.

Within the sample, this clonotype is medium-sized. The chain links TRBV11-2 to TRBJ2-7; the match to TRBD2 covers 8 bases. The junction had 5 bases not matched to a gene; V was cut back by 6 bases and J by 4 bases. The CDR3 sequence is 13 residues long. CDR1 is SGHAT and CDR2 is FQNNGV in the germline V gene. The CDR3: CASSGIAGYEQYF. The CDR3 DNA follows: TGTGCCAGCAGTGGAATAGCGGGGTACGAGCAGTACTTC.

In the case of this clonotype: A single base separates this from a much larger clone, so it may be a read error. V usage is TRBV20-1 and J usage is TRBJ2-1, with 9 bases identical to TRBD2. The CDR3 runs to 16 residues. Germline CDR1 and CDR2: DFQATT and SNEGSKA (reference sequence). The V and J ends lost 4 bases and 4 bases, in that order; junction bases with no gene match: 11. The CDR3 sequence is CSATYEKTSGYNEQFF. CDR3 sequence (DNA): TGCAGTGCTACTTACGAGAAGACTAGCGGATACAATGAGCAGTTCTTC.

As regards this clonotype: Compared with germline, one end of the junction differs, possibly owing to a read error. The chain carries TRBV12-3 or TRBV12-4 and TRBJ1-5; D uncertain. The CDR3 is made up of 17 amino acids. The CDR3 region is CASSFGRHGVSNQLQHF. The CDR3 DNA reads TGTGCCAGCAGTTTCGGGAGACATGGGGTTAGCAATCAGCTCCAGCATTTT.

On this clonotype: This may stem from a read error, because a much larger clone lies one nucleotide away. V gene TRBV5-5 combines with J gene TRBJ2-1; the D gene could be TRBD1 or TRBD2 (5 bases each). This CDR3 has 14 amino acids. The germline V and J ends were trimmed by 4 bases and 12 bases, with 20 bases remaining between them. Looked up from germline, CDR1 is SGHKS and CDR2 is YYEKEE (reference sequence). In nucleotides, the CDR3 is TGTGCCAGCAGCCGACGGGACCCCATACACGGGCAGTTCTTC. Protein sequence: CASSRRDPIHGQFF. Filled out from reference TRBV5-5 and TRBJ2-1, the complete variable domain reads DAGVTQSPTHLIKTRGQQVTLRCSPISGHKSVSWYQQVLGQGPQFIFQYYEKEERGRGNFPDRFSARQFPNYSSELNVNALLLGDSALYLCASSRRDPIHGQFFGPGTRLTVL.

This clonotype was detected ten times or more. The rearrangement uses TRBV5-1 and TRBJ2-5; D is undetermined. The CDR3 contains 14 residues. Germline CDR1 is SGHRS and CDR2 is YFSETQ. Trimming left V 0 bases short and J 9 bases short, with 15 bases between. CDR3 residues: CASSLDSLQGSQYF. Written as DNA, the CDR3 is TGCGCCAGCAGCTTGGACAGCCTGCAAGGGTCCCAGTACTTC. Combining the CDR3 with reference TRBV5-1 and TRBJ2-5 gives the whole variable domain KAGVTQTPRYLIKTRGQQVTLSCSPISGHRSVSWYQQTPGQGLQFLFEYFSETQRNKGNFPGRFSGRQFSNSRSEMNVSTLELGDSALYLCASSLDSLQGSQYFGPGTRLLVL.

For this clonotype: Germline is not matched at one junction end, which may reflect a read error. The V and J genes are TRBV20-1 and TRBJ1-5, with D possibly matching TRBD1 (5 bases). Germline V gene data show CDR1 as DFQATT and CDR2 as SNEGSKA (reference sequence). The CDR3 sequence is 14 residues long. For the CDR3, the DNA is TGCAGTGCTAGAGGCGGGGCCAGAAATCAGCCCAAGCATTTT. Protein product: CSARGGARNQPKHF.

A single count supports this clonotype. A much larger clone differs by one base, so this may be a read error. V gene TRBV29-1 combines with J gene TRBJ2-7, with TRBD1 identical over 9 bases. Germline V lookup: CDR1 SQVTM, CDR2 ANQGSEA. The CDR3 totals 14 residues. The DNA for the CDR3 is TGCAGCGTTGAATCCGGGACAGGGAGTTACGAGCATTACTTC. Amino acids: CSVESGTGSYEHYF.

In its sample, this clonotype ranks as medium-sized. The rearrangement joins TRBV20-1 to TRBJ2-1; tentative D call: TRBD1 (6 bases). CDR3 length: 15 amino acids. CDR1 is DFQATT and CDR2 is SNEGSKA in the germline V gene (reference sequence). V lost 0 bases to trimming and J lost 4 bases, with 13 bases between them. The CDR3, as DNA: TGCAGTGCTAGAGATCTGGGGGCCGATTACAATGAGCAGTTCTTC. This sequence encodes CSARDLGADYNEQFF.

Worth noting for this clonotype: One junction end disagrees with the germline gene, perhaps due to a read error. V gene TRBV24-1 combines with J gene TRBJ2-7; 9 nucleotides match TRBD1. This CDR3 region has 14 residues. Germline CDR1 and CDR2: KGHDR and SFDVKD. The DNA for the CDR3 is TGTGCCACAGGTCGGCGGGACAGGGCCTACGGGCAGTACTTC. The encoded protein is CATGRRDRAYGQYF.

A word on this clonotype: At one boundary the junction diverges from the germline segment, which might be a read error. The V and J genes are TRBV11-2 and TRBJ1-1; possibly TRBD1 for D (5 bases). From germline, CDR1 is SGHAT and CDR2 FQNNGV. The CDR3 covers 14 residues. The CDR3 loop reads CANSLNGDGTEAFF. CDR3 sequence (DNA): TGTGCCAACAGCTTGAATGGGGACGGGACTGAAGCTTTCTTT.

This clonotype appeared a few times. The junction does not match germline at one end; this may be a read error. The chain recombines TRBV11-3 with TRBJ2-1; D not certain. This CDR3 contains 13 residues. Germline loops: CDR1 SGHNT, CDR2 YENEEA. CDR3 in DNA: TGTGCCAGCAGTCCCACACCTGGCAATAAGCAATTCTTC. This sequence encodes CASSPTPGNKQFF.